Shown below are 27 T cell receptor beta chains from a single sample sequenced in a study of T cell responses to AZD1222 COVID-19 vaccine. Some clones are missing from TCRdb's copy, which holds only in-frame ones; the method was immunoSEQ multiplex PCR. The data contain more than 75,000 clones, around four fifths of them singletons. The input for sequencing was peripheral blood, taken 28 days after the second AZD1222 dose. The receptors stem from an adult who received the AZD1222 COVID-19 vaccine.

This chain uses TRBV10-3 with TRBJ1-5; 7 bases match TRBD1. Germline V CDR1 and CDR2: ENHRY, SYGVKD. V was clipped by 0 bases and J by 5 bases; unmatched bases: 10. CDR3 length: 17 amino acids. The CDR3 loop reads CAISESSSIRGYQPQHF. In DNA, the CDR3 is TGTGCCATCAGTGAGTCGAGTTCTATCAGGGGGTATCAGCCCCAGCATTTT.

The CDR3 DNA follows: TGTGCCAGTAGTATAGATCAAGCAGGGCCCTATGGCTACACCTTC. Protein sequence: CASSIDQAGPYGYTF. The chain uses TRBV19 and TRBJ1-2; TRBD1 might be the D (5 bases). Trimming stripped 0 bases from V and 4 bases from J, with 12 bases between. Germline V lookup: CDR1 LNHDA, CDR2 SQIVND (reference sequence). The CDR3 spans 15 residues.

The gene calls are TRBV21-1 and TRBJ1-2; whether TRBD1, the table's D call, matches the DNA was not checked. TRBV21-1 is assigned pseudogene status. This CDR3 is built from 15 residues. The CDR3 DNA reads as TGTGCCAGCAAGGGGACAAGCCGGCAAATCTATGGCTACACCTTC. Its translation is CASKGTSRQIYGYTF.

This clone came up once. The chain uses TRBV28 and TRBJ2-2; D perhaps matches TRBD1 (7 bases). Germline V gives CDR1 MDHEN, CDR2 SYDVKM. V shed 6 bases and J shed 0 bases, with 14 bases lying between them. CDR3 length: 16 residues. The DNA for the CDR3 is TGTGCCAGCAGCAAAATCAGGGGGGCGAACACCGGGGAGCTGTTTTTT. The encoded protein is CASSKIRGANTGELFF.

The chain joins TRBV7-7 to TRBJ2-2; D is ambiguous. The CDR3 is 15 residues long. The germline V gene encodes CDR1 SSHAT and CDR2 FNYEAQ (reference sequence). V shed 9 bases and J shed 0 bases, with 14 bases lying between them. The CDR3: CASGTGPPNTGELFF. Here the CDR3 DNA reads TGTGCCAGTGGAACCGGGCCTCCGAACACCGGGGAGCTGTTTTTT.

The DNA for the CDR3 is TGTGCCAGCAGCTTTCAGGAACCCTTGAAGGAAGCTTTCTTT. Translated: CASSFQEPLKEAFF. The rearrangement uses TRBV5-6 and TRBJ1-1; no clear D gene. In germline, CDR1 is SGHDT, CDR2 YYEEEE. The CDR3 extends over 14 amino acids. V was clipped by 2 bases and J by 8 bases, with 16 bases between them.

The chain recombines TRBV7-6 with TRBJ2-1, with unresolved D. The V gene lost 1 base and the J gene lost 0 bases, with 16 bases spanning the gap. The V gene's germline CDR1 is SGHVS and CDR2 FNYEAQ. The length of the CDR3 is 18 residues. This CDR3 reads CASSLDRHGLVSYNEQFF. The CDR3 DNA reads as TGTGCCAGCAGCTTAGACCGACACGGATTAGTCTCCTACAATGAGCAGTTCTTC.

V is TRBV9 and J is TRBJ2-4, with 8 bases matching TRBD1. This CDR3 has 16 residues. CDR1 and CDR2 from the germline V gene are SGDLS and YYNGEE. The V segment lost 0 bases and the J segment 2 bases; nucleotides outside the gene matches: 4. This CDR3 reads CASSVGQGTSKNIQYF. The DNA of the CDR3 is TGTGCCAGCAGCGTAGGACAGGGGACGTCCAAAAACATTCAGTACTTC.

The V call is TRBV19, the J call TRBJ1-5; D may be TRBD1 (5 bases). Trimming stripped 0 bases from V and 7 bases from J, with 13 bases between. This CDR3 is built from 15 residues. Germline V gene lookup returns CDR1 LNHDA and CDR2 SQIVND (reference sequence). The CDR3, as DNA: TGTGCCAGTAGTATAGATTTGACGAGGGGACAGCCCCAGCATTTT. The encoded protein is CASSIDLTRGQPQHF.

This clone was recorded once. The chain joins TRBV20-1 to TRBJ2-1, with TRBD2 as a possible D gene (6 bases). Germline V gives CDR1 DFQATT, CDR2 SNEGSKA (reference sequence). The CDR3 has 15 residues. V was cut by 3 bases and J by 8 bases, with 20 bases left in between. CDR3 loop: CSASDPGGPGDEQFF. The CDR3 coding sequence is TGCAGTGCTAGTGACCCTGGAGGGCCGGGCGATGAGCAGTTCTTC.

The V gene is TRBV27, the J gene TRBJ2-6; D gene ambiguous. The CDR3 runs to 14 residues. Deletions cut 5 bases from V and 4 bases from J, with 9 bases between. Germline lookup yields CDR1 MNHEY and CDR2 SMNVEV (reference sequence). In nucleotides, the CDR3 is TGTGCCAGCAGTACATCGGTGGGGGCCAACGTCCTGACTTTC. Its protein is CASSTSVGANVLTF.

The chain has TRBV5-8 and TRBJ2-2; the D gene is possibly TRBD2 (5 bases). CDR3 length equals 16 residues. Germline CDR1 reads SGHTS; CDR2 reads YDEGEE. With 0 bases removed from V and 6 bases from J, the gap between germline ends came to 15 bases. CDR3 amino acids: CASSLAFSGFSGELFF. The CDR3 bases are TGTGCCAGCAGCTTGGCCTTCTCGGGGTTCTCCGGGGAGCTGTTTTTT.

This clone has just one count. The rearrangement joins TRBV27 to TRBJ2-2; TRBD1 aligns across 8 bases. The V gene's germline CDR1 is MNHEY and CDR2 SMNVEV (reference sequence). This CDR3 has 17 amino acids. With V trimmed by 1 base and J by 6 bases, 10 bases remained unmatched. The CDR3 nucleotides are TGTGCCAGCAGTTTATGGGCAGGGGGCGCAAGTCCCGGGGAGCTGTTTTTT. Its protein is CASSLWAGGASPGELFF.

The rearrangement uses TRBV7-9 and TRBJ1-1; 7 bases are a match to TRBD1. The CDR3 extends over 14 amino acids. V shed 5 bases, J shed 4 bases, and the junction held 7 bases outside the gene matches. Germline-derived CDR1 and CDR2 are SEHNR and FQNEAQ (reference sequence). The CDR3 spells CASSKKDRSTEAFF. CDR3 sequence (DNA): TGTGCCAGCAGCAAGAAGGACAGGAGCACTGAAGCTTTCTTT.

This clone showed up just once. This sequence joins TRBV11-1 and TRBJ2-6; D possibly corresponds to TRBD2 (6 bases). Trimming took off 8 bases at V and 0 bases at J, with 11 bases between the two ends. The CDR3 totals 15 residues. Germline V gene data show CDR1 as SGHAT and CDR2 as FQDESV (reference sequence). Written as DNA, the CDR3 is TGTGCCAGCCATCCCGGGGGCTCTGGGGCCAACGTCCTGACTTTC. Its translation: CASHPGGSGANVLTF.

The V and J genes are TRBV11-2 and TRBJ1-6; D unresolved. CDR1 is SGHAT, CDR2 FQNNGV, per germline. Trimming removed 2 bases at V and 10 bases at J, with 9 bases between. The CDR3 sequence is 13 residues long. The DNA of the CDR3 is TGTGCCAGCAGCTTACCAGTATGGTCACCCCTCCACTTT. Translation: CASSLPVWSPLHF.

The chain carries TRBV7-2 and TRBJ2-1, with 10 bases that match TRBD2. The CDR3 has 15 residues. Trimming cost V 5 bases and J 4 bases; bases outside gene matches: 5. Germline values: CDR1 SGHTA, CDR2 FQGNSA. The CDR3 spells CASSPSGRDYNEQFF. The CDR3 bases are TGTGCCAGCAGCCCAAGCGGGAGGGATTACAATGAGCAGTTCTTC.

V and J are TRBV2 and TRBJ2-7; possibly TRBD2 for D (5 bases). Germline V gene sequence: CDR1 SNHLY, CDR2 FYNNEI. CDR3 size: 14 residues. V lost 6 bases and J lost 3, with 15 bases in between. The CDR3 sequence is CASSAGIGVYEQYF. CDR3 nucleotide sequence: TGTGCCAGCAGCGCGGGTATTGGGGTCTACGAGCAGTACTTC.

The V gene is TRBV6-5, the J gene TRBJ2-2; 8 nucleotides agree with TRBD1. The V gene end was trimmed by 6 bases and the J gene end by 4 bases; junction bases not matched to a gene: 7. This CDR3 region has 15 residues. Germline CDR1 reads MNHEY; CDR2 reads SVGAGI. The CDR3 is CASSTMTGATGELFF. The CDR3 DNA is TGTGCCAGCAGCACAATGACAGGGGCCACCGGGGAGCTGTTTTTT.

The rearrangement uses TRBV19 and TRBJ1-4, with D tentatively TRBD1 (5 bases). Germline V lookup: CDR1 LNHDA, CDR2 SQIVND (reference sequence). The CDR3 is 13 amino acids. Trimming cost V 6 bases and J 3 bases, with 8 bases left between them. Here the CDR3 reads CASRGAANEKLFF. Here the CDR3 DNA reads TGTGCCAGTAGAGGGGCGGCTAATGAAAAACTGTTTTTT. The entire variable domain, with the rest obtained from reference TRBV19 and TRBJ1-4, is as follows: DGGITQSPKYLFRKEGQNVTLSCEQNLNHDAMYWYRQDPGQGLRLIYYSQIVNDFQKGDIAEGYSVSREKKESFPLTVTSAQKNPTAFYLCASRGAANEKLFFGSGTQLSVL.

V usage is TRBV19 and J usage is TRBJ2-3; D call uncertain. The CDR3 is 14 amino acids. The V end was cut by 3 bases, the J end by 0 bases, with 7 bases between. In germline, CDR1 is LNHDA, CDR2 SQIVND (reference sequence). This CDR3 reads CASSMSTSTDTQYF. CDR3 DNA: TGTGCCAGTAGTATGTCTACTAGCACAGATACGCAGTATTTT.

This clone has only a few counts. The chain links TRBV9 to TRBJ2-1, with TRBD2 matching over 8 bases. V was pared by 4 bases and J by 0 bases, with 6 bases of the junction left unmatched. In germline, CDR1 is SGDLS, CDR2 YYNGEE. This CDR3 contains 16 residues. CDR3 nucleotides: TGTGCCAGCAGCCCAAGACTAGCGAGCTCCTACAATGAGCAGTTCTTC. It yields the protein CASSPRLASSYNEQFF.

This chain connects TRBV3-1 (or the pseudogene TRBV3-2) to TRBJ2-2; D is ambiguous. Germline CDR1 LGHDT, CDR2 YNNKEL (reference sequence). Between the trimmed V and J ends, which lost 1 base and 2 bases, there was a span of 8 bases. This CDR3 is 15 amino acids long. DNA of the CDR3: TGTGCCAGCAGCCAAGTGGCGGTAAACACCGGGGAGCTGTTTTTT. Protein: CASSQVAVNTGELFF.

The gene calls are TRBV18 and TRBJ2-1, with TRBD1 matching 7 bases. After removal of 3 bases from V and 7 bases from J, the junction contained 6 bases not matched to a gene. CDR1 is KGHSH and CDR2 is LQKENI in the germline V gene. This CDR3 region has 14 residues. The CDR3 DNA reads TGTGCCAGCTCACCGAAGACAGGGAGTAATGAGCAGTTCTTC. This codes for CASSPKTGSNEQFF.

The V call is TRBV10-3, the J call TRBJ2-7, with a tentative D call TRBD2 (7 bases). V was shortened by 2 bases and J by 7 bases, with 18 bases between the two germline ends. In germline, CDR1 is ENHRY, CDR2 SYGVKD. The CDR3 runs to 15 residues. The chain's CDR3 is CAISERLRGASEQYF. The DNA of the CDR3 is TGTGCCATCAGTGAGAGACTACGGGGGGCGAGTGAGCAGTACTTC.

This chain's CDR3 is CASSPSRGRTDTQYF. Written as DNA, the CDR3 is TGTGCCAGCAGCCCCAGCCGTGGGCGCACAGATACGCAGTATTTT. The chain links TRBV7-2 to TRBJ2-3; D gene ambiguous. V was shortened by 5 bases and J by 1 base, with 13 bases between the two germline ends. CDR1 is SGHTA and CDR2 is FQGNSA in the germline V gene. There are 15 residues in the CDR3.

The CDR3 loop reads CASSSQGMYGYTF. CDR3 sequence (DNA): TGTGCCAGCAGCTCACAGGGAATGTATGGCTACACCTTC. The chain uses TRBV5-4 and TRBJ1-2; tentative D call: TRBD1 (6 bases). The germline V gene encodes CDR1 SGHNT and CDR2 YYREEE (reference sequence). The CDR3 spans 13 residues. Deletions cut 3 bases from V and 5 bases from J, with 11 bases between.